This passage covers 19 T cell receptor beta chains from one sample sequenced in a study of CD8 T cells in Susac syndrome. Roughly 0.5 to 1 ug RNA was reverse transcribed with random hexamers. TCRdb called the immunoSEQ multiplex PCR reads again in MiXCR, with one record for every CDR3 protein. The table has 150,000 to 200,000 distinct CDR3 sequences, roughly nine tenths seen once. Specimen: CD4+ T cells from PBMCs. Receptors originate from a human donor with Susac syndrome.

The chain couples TRBV5-1 to TRBJ1-4; D is perhaps TRBD1 (5 bases). CDR3 length: 15 residues. CDR1 and CDR2 (germline): SGHRS, YFSETQ. V lost 4 bases and J 8 bases, leaving 18 bases between the germline ends. Written as DNA, the CDR3 is TGCGCCAGCAGCCTGAACGGGGCTGGTAACGAAAAACTGTTTTTT. Translated: CASSLNGAGNEKLFF.

The CDR3 loop is CASSAGGQSTDTQYF. For the CDR3, the DNA is TGTGCCAGCAGCGCGGGGGGACAGAGCACAGATACGCAGTATTTT. This chain uses TRBV3-1 with TRBJ2-3, with D possibly being TRBD2 (8 bases). The CDR3 consists of 15 residues. V was shortened by 5 bases and J by 0 bases, with 12 bases between the two germline ends. Germline V lookup: CDR1 LGHDT, CDR2 YNNKEL (reference sequence).

This clonotype was seen once. This CDR3 reads CASSHGQGYGYTF. The DNA for the CDR3 is TGTGCCAGCAGCCACGGACAGGGGTATGGCTACACCTTC. The chain recombines TRBV3-1 with TRBJ1-2, with TRBD1 matching 9 bases. There are 13 residues in the CDR3. Trimming removed 3 bases from V and 5 bases from J; junction bases left unmatched: 1. Germline V lookup: CDR1 LGHDT, CDR2 YNNKEL (reference sequence). The variable domain in full, completed from reference TRBV3-1 and TRBJ1-2, reads DTAVSQTPKYLVTQMGNDKSIKCEQNLGHDTMYWYKQDSKKFLKIMFSYNNKELIINETVPNRFSPKSPDKAHLNLHINSLELGDSAVYFCASSHGQGYGYTFGSGTRLTVV.

The chain recombines TRBV7-9 with TRBJ2-7; 8 positions match TRBD1. The germline CDR1 and CDR2 sequences are SEHNR and FQNEAQ (reference sequence). With 5 bases clipped from V and 3 bases from J, the junction kept 9 bases outside the gene matches. The CDR3 consists of 15 residues. CDR3 nucleotides: TGTGCCAGCAGCCCCACGCAGGGGGCTGGCTACGAGCAGTACTTC. Amino acid sequence: CASSPTQGAGYEQYF.

The chain combines TRBV4-1 with TRBJ2-7, with 9 bases that match TRBD1. With V trimmed by 3 bases and J by 3 bases, 6 bases remained unmatched. CDR1 is MGHRA and CDR2 is YSYEKL in the germline V gene. This CDR3 has 15 amino acids. The CDR3 region has the DNA TGCGCCAGCAGCCACCCCGGGACAGGGAACTACGAGCAGTACTTC. This sequence encodes CASSHPGTGNYEQYF.

This clonotype was found once. J is TRBJ1-3 and V is TRBV9; D may be TRBD1 (5 bases). Trimming cost V 3 bases and J 2 bases, with 9 bases left between them. CDR1 and CDR2 from the germline V gene are SGDLS and YYNGEE. This CDR3 is built from 14 residues. The CDR3 here is CASSEGKAGNTIYF. As DNA, the CDR3 is TGTGCCAGCAGCGAGGGGAAGGCTGGAAACACCATATATTTT.

Only one count was recorded for this clonotype. The chain couples TRBV20-1 to TRBJ2-7, with a tentative D call TRBD2 (6 bases). Germline CDR1 DFQATT, CDR2 SNEGSKA (reference sequence). The CDR3 is 12 amino acids. The germline V and J ends were trimmed by 6 bases and 1 base, with 10 bases remaining between them. CDR3 residues: CSAGTDSYEQYF. The CDR3 coding sequence is TGCAGTGCGGGGACTGATTCCTACGAGCAGTACTTC.

This chain connects TRBV28 to TRBJ1-2; 9 bases match TRBD1. In germline, CDR1 is MDHEN, CDR2 SYDVKM. This CDR3 has 14 residues. V was pared by 5 bases and J by 8 bases, with 9 bases of the junction left unmatched. The CDR3 nucleotides read TGTGCCAGCAGTCTCCAGGACAGGGGCCGAGGCTACACCTTC. As protein: CASSLQDRGRGYTF.

V gene TRBV24-1 combines with J gene TRBJ2-1, with 7 bases lining up with TRBD2. Trimming at V came to 6 bases and at J to 6 bases, leaving 10 bases not matched to a gene. Germline V lookup: CDR1 KGHDR, CDR2 SFDVKD. The CDR3 loop spans 15 amino acids. CDR3 DNA sequence: TGTGCCACCAGTTGGGGGGGGACTATTACCAATGAGCAGTTCTTC. Its translation: CATSWGGTITNEQFF.

The rearrangement links TRBV29-1 to TRBJ2-5, with 12 bases matching TRBD1. CDR3 length: 15 amino acids. The germline gives CDR1 SQVTM, CDR2 ANQGSEA. CDR3 protein: CSSTLGTGGGETQYF. The CDR3 DNA sequence: TGCAGTTCGACCCTCGGGACAGGGGGCGGTGAGACCCAGTACTTC.

This chain connects TRBV24-1 to TRBJ2-3; TRBD1 is a possible D gene (5 bases). The CDR3 sequence is 13 residues long. The germline V gene encodes CDR1 KGHDR and CDR2 SFDVKD. Deletions cut 0 bases from V and 5 bases from J, with 5 bases between. DNA of the CDR3: TGTGCCACCAGTGATTTGCAGGGAGATACGCAGTATTTT. It codes for CATSDLQGDTQYF.

This rearrangement joins TRBV5-4 to TRBJ2-7; 11 bases are shared with TRBD2. V dropped 4 bases and J dropped 2; count of bases not matched to a gene: 5. This CDR3 region has 15 residues. Germline-derived CDR1 and CDR2 are SGHNT and YYREEE (reference sequence). This CDR3 reads CASSMGLAEAYEQYF. CDR3 nucleotides: TGTGCCAGCAGCATGGGACTAGCGGAAGCCTACGAGCAGTACTTC.

In DNA form, the CDR3 reads TGTGCCAGCAGCTTGGGAACTCCGAACACCGGGGAGCTGTTTTTT. Encoded protein: CASSLGTPNTGELFF. The rearrangement uses TRBV5-4 and TRBJ2-2; D unclear. Germline V lookup: CDR1 SGHNT, CDR2 YYREEE (reference sequence). This CDR3 has 15 amino acids. V was cut by 0 bases and J by 0 bases, with 6 bases left in between.

This clonotype has a single count. This chain joins TRBV30 and TRBJ1-1; D is undetermined. Germline assignment: CDR1 GTSNPN and CDR2 SVGIG (reference sequence). Trimming pared 0 bases from V and 11 bases from J, leaving 10 bases between. This CDR3 is 11 amino acids long. The CDR3 here is CAWSVGSTAFF. The CDR3 DNA sequence: TGTGCCTGGAGTGTAGGTTCCACTGCTTTCTTT.

V gene TRBV7-9 combines with J gene TRBJ2-7; 9 bases line up with TRBD1. V dropped 5 bases and J dropped 5; count of bases not matched to a gene: 13. The CDR3 has 16 amino acids. The V gene's germline CDR1 is SEHNR and CDR2 FQNEAQ (reference sequence). Here the CDR3 DNA reads TGTGCCAGCAGCCCTGGAAGGGGACAGGGAGGGAACGAGCAGTACTTC. This codes for CASSPGRGQGGNEQYF.

For this clonotype: This sequence may be a read error, since a much larger clone differs from it by one base. The CDR3 loop is CASCFSGANVLTF. For the CDR3, the DNA is TGTGCCAGCTGTTTCTCTGGGGCCAACGTCCTGACTTTC. The rearrangement joins TRBV6-2 or TRBV6-3 to TRBJ2-6; no definite D call. CDR1 and CDR2 from the germline V gene are MNHEY and SVGEGT. Deletions cut 8 bases from V and 0 bases from J, with 5 bases between. This CDR3 has 13 residues.

This sequence joins TRBV6-1 and TRBJ2-7; tentative D call: TRBD1 (5 bases). The CDR3 has 16 residues. The V gene lost 3 bases and the J gene lost 3 bases, with 18 bases spanning the gap. Germline V gives CDR1 MNHNS, CDR2 SASEGT. The CDR3 bases are TGTGCCAGCAGTGAGATGGCAGGGTTGAGATTCTACGAGCAGTACTTC. It encodes CASSEMAGLRFYEQYF.

This sequence joins TRBV3-1 and TRBJ1-1; unclear D gene. Per germline, CDR1 LGHDT and CDR2 YNNKEL (reference sequence). The CDR3 has 13 amino acids. The V end lost 1 base, the J end lost 2 bases, and 5 bases lay between the germline ends. CDR3 protein: CASSQGKNTEAFF. For the CDR3, the DNA is TGTGCCAGCAGCCAAGGAAAAAACACTGAAGCTTTCTTT.

The V and J genes are TRBV19 and TRBJ1-5; TRBD1 matches 9 bases. This CDR3 contains 18 residues. Germline V CDR1 and CDR2: LNHDA, SQIVND (reference sequence). V trimming: 8 bases; J trimming: 6 bases; junction bases outside the gene matches: 20. The CDR3 is CASEIGTGQKLRGQPQHF. The CDR3 DNA reads as TGTGCCAGTGAAATCGGGACAGGGCAGAAGTTAAGGGGTCAGCCCCAGCATTTT.